This TCR beta chain was identified in a study of vaccination effects on CD4 cells after COVID-19. TCRdb keeps only in-frame clones here, not all; method: immunoSEQ multiplex PCR. The table includes 27,000 or so clones, approximately 70% detected once. The germline V gene has CDR1 SGHTA and CDR2 FQGNSA. The CDR3 contains 12 residues. V gave up 5 bases and J gave up 3 bases, with 8 bases separating them. The table lists this clone with a few counts. Its antigen is as yet unknown. Before sequencing, viral peptide pools were used by the ViraFEST assay to expand antigen-specific CD4+ T cells. Culture lasted about ten days before CD4+ T cell isolation. The vaccine recipients had no prior SARS-CoV-2 infection, with negative nucleocapsid antibodies. Around 2 million PBMC per well were cultured with roughly 9 IU/ml IL-2 and 7.5 to 10 ug/ml peptides. Both day 3 and day 7 saw half the medium replaced with IL-2 medium.

The J gene is TRBJ2-7, the V gene TRBV7-2; unclear D gene. The TCR originated in a human donor who received a COVID-19 vaccine. The source was CD4+ T cells from PBMCs cultured with HCoV-NL63 spike peptides, collected before COVID-19 vaccination. As DNA, the CDR3 is TGTGCCAGCAGCCCCAACTTCTACGAGCAGTACTTC. Protein product: CASSPNFYEQYF.